These 20 T cell receptor beta chains were sequenced from one sample in a study of T-cell memory formation after mild COVID-19. TCRdb reprocessed the 5' RACE reads via MiXCR and lists one record per CDR3 protein. The sample records roughly 300,000 distinct CDR3 sequences, roughly 17% being singletons. Sequencing was performed on PBMCs or a T cell subset sorted from them (not recorded which). These receptors all stem from a man in his late teens or twenties who had mild COVID-19 (a few samples of this study predate the infection). Cell type and time point are not known.

This clonotype appeared many times. V is TRBV5-4 and J is TRBJ2-5, with a weak D call TRBD1 (5 bases). This CDR3 spans 14 amino acids. V dropped 0 bases and J dropped 2 bases, with 8 bases sitting between them. Germline loops: CDR1 SGHNT, CDR2 YYREEE (reference sequence). CDR3 nucleotide sequence: TGTGCCAGCAGCTTGGGGTCAGGGCAAGAGACCCAGTACTTC. This sequence encodes CASSLGSGQETQYF.

This clonotype occurred a few times. CDR3 sequence: CASTITSGGSPSTDTQYF. The DNA for the CDR3 is TGTGCCAGCACCATTACTAGCGGGGGCTCCCCTAGCACAGATACGCAGTATTTT. This rearrangement joins TRBV2 to TRBJ2-3; 11 nucleotides agree with TRBD2. J gave up 0 bases and V 7 bases, and 12 bases lay outside the gene matches. Germline V gene sequence: CDR1 SNHLY, CDR2 FYNNEI. This CDR3 has 18 amino acids.

There are a few counts of this clonotype. This chain joins TRBV6-2 or TRBV6-3 and TRBJ2-7; 8 bases fit TRBD1. The CDR3 has 14 amino acids. V shed 6 bases, J shed 4 bases, and the junction held 8 bases outside the gene matches. CDR1 is MNHEY and CDR2 is SVGEGT in the germline V gene. The CDR3 DNA sequence: TGTGCCAGCAGGAACCCCAGACAGGGGTACGAGCAGTACTTC. Translating it yields CASRNPRQGYEQYF.

This clonotype was observed a handful of times. This rearrangement joins TRBV7-3 to TRBJ2-1; weak D call: TRBD1 (5 bases). V lost 6 bases, J lost 9 bases, and 21 bases lay in between. This CDR3 is 15 amino acids long. Germline CDR1 is SGHTA and CDR2 is FQGTGA. Written as DNA, the CDR3 is TGTGCCAGCAGGAAAGACTGGGGCCCTAGGGGTGAGCAGTTCTTC. Translated, it gives CASRKDWGPRGEQFF. The whole variable domain, remainder taken from reference TRBV7-3 and TRBJ2-1, is GAGVSQTPSNKVTEKGKYVELRCDPISGHTALYWYRQSLGQGPEFLIYFQGTGAADDSGLPNDRFFAVRPEGSVSTLKIQRTERGDSAVYLCASRKDWGPRGEQFFGPGTRLTVL.

This clonotype was counted a few times. The V and J genes are TRBV18 and TRBJ1-6; no clear D. This CDR3 comprises 15 residues. V dropped 6 bases and J dropped 7 bases, with 16 bases sitting between them. Germline CDR1 and CDR2: KGHSH and LQKENI. The CDR3 here is CASSPRVLVNSPLHF. The DNA for the CDR3 is TGTGCCAGCTCGCCGAGGGTTTTAGTCAATTCACCCCTCCACTTT.

The rearrangement uses TRBV6-5 and TRBJ1-4; 7 nucleotides line up with TRBD1. J lost 4 bases, V lost 6 bases, and 8 bases had no gene match. Germline lookup yields CDR1 MNHEY and CDR2 SVGAGI. The CDR3 is 15 amino acids. CDR3: CASSRQGPVNEKLFF. Here the CDR3 DNA reads TGTGCCAGCAGCCGACAGGGTCCCGTTAATGAAAAACTGTTTTTT.

This chain connects TRBV28 to TRBJ1-2; D gene unclear. The germline gives CDR1 MDHEN, CDR2 SYDVKM. Trimming shortened V by 8 bases and J by 7 bases, and 17 bases separated the two germline ends. The CDR3 has 13 amino acids. Here the CDR3 DNA reads TGTGCCAGCCGATCCTTATTGTCTGGTGGCTACACCTTC. This sequence encodes CASRSLLSGGYTF.

V and J are TRBV25-1 and TRBJ1-5, with D tentatively TRBD1 (6 bases). V was clipped by 2 bases and J by 0 bases, with 11 bases between them. The germline V gene encodes CDR1 MGHDK and CDR2 SYGVNS. The CDR3 is 16 amino acids. CDR3 DNA sequence: TGTGCCAGCAGTGAACAGGGGAAATATAGCAATCAGCCCCAGCATTTT. It translates to CASSEQGKYSNQPQHF.

This clonotype was picked up a small number of times. The rearrangement joins TRBV9 to TRBJ2-2, with TRBD2 matching 10 bases. Germline-derived CDR1 and CDR2 are SGDLS and YYNGEE. The trim removed 4 bases at V and 3 bases at J, leaving 3 bases unmatched. The CDR3 has 15 residues. The CDR3 protein is CASSYGLADTGELFF. The CDR3 bases are TGTGCCAGCAGCTACGGACTAGCGGACACCGGGGAGCTGTTTTTT. The full variable domain, completed using reference TRBV9 and TRBJ2-2, is DSGVTQTPKHLITATGQRVTLRCSPRSGDLSVYWYQQSLDQGLQFLIQYYNGEERAKGNILERFSAQQFPDLHSELNLSSLELGDSALYFCASSYGLADTGELFFGEGSRLTVL.

CDR3 DNA sequence: TGTGCCAGCAGCCACGCTTACGACCAAGGAGGCTATGGCTACACCTTC. Protein: CASSHAYDQGGYGYTF. The chain recombines TRBV7-2 with TRBJ1-2; D gene unclear. CDR3 length equals 16 residues. From germline, CDR1 is SGHTA and CDR2 FQGNSA. The V end was cut by 5 bases, the J end by 4 bases, with 20 bases between.

This clonotype was counted between two and nine times. The chain is built from TRBV15 and TRBJ2-3, with a possible D match to TRBD1 (7 bases). From germline, CDR1 is LNHNV and CDR2 YYDKDF (reference sequence). The germline V and J ends were trimmed by 0 bases and 6 bases, with 16 bases remaining between them. CDR3 length equals 16 residues. The CDR3 protein is CATSRDQGGAADTQYF. The DNA for the CDR3 is TGTGCCACCAGCAGAGATCAGGGGGGCGCGGCTGATACGCAGTATTTT.

This clonotype came up a few times. In DNA, the CDR3 is TGTGCCAGCTCACCACTCCCGGGATCCTACGAGCAGTACTTC. Translated, it gives CASSPLPGSYEQYF. V usage is TRBV18 and J usage is TRBJ2-7; D is possibly TRBD2 (5 bases). This CDR3 region has 14 residues. In germline, CDR1 is KGHSH, CDR2 LQKENI. The ends were cut back, 1 base at V and 1 base at J, with 8 bases in the middle.

This clonotype occurred a few times. The chain carries TRBV3-1 and TRBJ1-5; tentatively, D is TRBD1 (5 bases). Trimming stripped 0 bases from V and 6 bases from J, with 12 bases between. The CDR3 is 15 residues long. The germline V gene has CDR1 LGHDT and CDR2 YNNKEL (reference sequence). As DNA, the CDR3 is TGTGCCAGCAGCCAAGATCGGGGACGCGGTCAGCCCCAGCATTTT. The encoded protein is CASSQDRGRGQPQHF.

The J gene is TRBJ2-3, the V gene TRBV2; D possibly uses TRBD1 or TRBD2 (6 bases each). Germline CDR1 and CDR2: SNHLY and FYNNEI. V lost 2 bases and J lost 4, with 10 bases in between. The CDR3 length is 14 residues. The CDR3 reads CASSETGGADTQYF. DNA for the CDR3: TGTGCCAGCAGTGAAACCGGGGGCGCAGATACGCAGTATTTT.

A remark on this clonotype: It may be a read error: a sequence one base away is much more abundant. V and J are TRBV18 and TRBJ2-5; TRBD2 matches at 7 bases. Germline values: CDR1 KGHSH, CDR2 LQKENI. The V gene end was trimmed by 3 bases and the J gene end by 3 bases; junction bases not matched to a gene: 1. This CDR3 comprises 13 residues. The CDR3, as DNA: TGTGCCAGCTCACCGCGGGGGAAAGAGACCCAGTACTTC. Translation: CASSPRGKETQYF.

This clonotype was counted at least ten times. This chain joins TRBV7-2 and TRBJ1-6; 7 bases line up with TRBD1. The germline V gene has CDR1 SGHTA and CDR2 FQGNSA. The CDR3 consists of 12 residues. V was pared by 2 bases and J by 19 bases, with 8 bases of the junction left unmatched. The CDR3 reads CASSLNRGLPHF. The CDR3 region has the DNA TGTGCCAGCAGCTTAAACAGGGGTCTCCCTCACTTT.

The V gene is TRBV7-2, the J gene TRBJ2-3, with 9 positions matching TRBD2. The V segment lost 1 base and the J segment 7 bases; nucleotides outside the gene matches: 18. The CDR3 has 19 residues. Germline V gives CDR1 SGHTA, CDR2 FQGNSA. CDR3 protein: CASSLGSPLVLAGIYTQYF. The CDR3 DNA is TGTGCCAGCAGCTTAGGATCCCCCCTCGTCCTAGCGGGGATATATACGCAGTATTTT.

This sequence joins TRBV11-1 and TRBJ2-3; TRBD1 matches 7 bases. CDR3 size: 12 residues. Looked up from germline, CDR1 is SGHAT and CDR2 is FQDESV (reference sequence). V was pared by 0 bases and J by 14 bases, with 5 bases of the junction left unmatched. Here the CDR3 reads CASSLAGQRRYF. The CDR3 DNA reads TGTGCCAGCAGCTTAGCGGGACAGCGGCGGTATTTT.

This clonotype has only a few counts. The V and J genes are TRBV4-1 and TRBJ2-3; possible D gene TRBD1, 5 bases. This CDR3 is 16 amino acids long. The germline CDR1 and CDR2 sequences are MGHRA and YSYEKL. V was trimmed by 0 bases and J by 2 bases, leaving 12 bases between them. The CDR3 coding sequence is TGCGCCAGCAGCCAAGATAAAGGGGCATCCACAGATACGCAGTATTTT. Amino acid sequence: CASSQDKGASTDTQYF.

CDR3 DNA sequence: TGTGCCAGCAGGGCGACAGGTGCCGCTTTTGGGGCCAACGTCCTGACTTTC. Its translation is CASRATGAAFGANVLTF. This sequence joins TRBV7-9 and TRBJ2-6, with D possibly matching TRBD1 (6 bases). The CDR3 sequence is 17 residues long. V was cut by 6 bases and J by 3 bases, with 18 bases left in between. Germline V gives CDR1 SEHNR, CDR2 FQNEAQ (reference sequence). Based on the CDR3 plus reference TRBV7-9 and TRBJ2-6, the full variable domain is DTGVSQNPRHKITKRGQNVTFRCDPISEHNRLYWYRQTLGQGPEFLTYFQNEAQLEKSRLLSDRFSAERPKGSFSTLEIQRTEQGDSAMYLCASRATGAAFGANVLTFGAGSRLTVL.